This entry lists 9 T cell receptor beta chains sequenced from one sample in a study of blood T cell repertoires in COVID-19. Assay: immunoSEQ multiplex PCR; the TCRdb copy retains only in-frame clones and omits some. This table has 300,000 to 450,000 clones, over 75% appearing once. Sequencing input: PBMCs or T cells enriched from blood (not recorded which). The receptors come from a woman in her twenties or thirties who had recovered from COVID-19.

The J gene is TRBJ1-2, the V gene TRBV19, with TRBD1 identical over 9 bases. The trim removed 6 bases at V and 4 bases at J, leaving 3 bases unmatched. Germline CDR1 reads LNHDA; CDR2 reads SQIVND (reference sequence). This CDR3 spans 13 amino acids. This CDR3 is CASRTGGGYGYTF. The CDR3 DNA sequence: TGTGCCAGTAGAACAGGGGGCGGCTATGGCTACACCTTC.

This chain links TRBV10-3 with TRBJ2-1; D not resolved. This CDR3 is built from 13 residues. The V and J ends lost 4 bases and 7 bases respectively, with 11 bases between them. Germline CDR1 and CDR2: ENHRY and SYGVKD. The CDR3 loop reads CAISASGVNEQFF. In DNA form, the CDR3 reads TGTGCCATCAGTGCCTCAGGTGTTAATGAGCAGTTCTTC.

The rearrangement joins TRBV30 to TRBJ1-2; TRBD1 matches at 8 bases. Germline lookup yields CDR1 GTSNPN and CDR2 SVGIG (reference sequence). V dropped 2 bases and J dropped 2; count of bases not matched to a gene: 7. The CDR3 has 15 amino acids. The CDR3 region is CAWSQTGDYNYGYTF. The CDR3 DNA sequence: TGTGCCTGGAGTCAGACAGGGGATTACAACTATGGCTACACCTTC.

This clone was detected once. The CDR3 DNA reads TGTGCCAGCAGTGGGGCCGCCCAGAACACTGAAGCTTTCTTT. This sequence encodes CASSGAAQNTEAFF. The gene calls are TRBV2 and TRBJ1-1; D unresolved. CDR3 length: 14 residues. Germline values: CDR1 SNHLY, CDR2 FYNNEI. Trimming took off 4 bases at V and 1 base at J, with 10 bases between the two ends.

The V gene is TRBV25-1, the J gene TRBJ2-5, with D unclear. Trimming took 3 bases from V and 5 from J, leaving 7 bases between them. The CDR3 runs 12 residues. Germline V CDR1 and CDR2: MGHDK, SYGVNS. For the CDR3, the DNA is TGTGCCAGCAGTGAGGGCGCGGAGACCCAGTACTTC. The encoded protein is CASSEGAETQYF.

This chain links TRBV6-5 with TRBJ2-5; 10 bases line up with TRBD2. V gave up 6 bases and J gave up 5 bases; unmatched junction bases: 9. Germline V gives CDR1 MNHEY, CDR2 SVGAGI. The CDR3 has 15 residues. The CDR3 here is CASRNPGTSDETQYF. The DNA for the CDR3 is TGTGCCAGCAGAAACCCCGGGACTAGCGATGAGACCCAGTACTTC.

The rearrangement links TRBV30 to TRBJ1-4; 7 bases align to TRBD1. J lost 4 bases, V lost 3 bases, and 5 bases had no gene match. Per germline, CDR1 GTSNPN and CDR2 SVGIG (reference sequence). This CDR3 has 14 residues. The CDR3: CAWRAGGNNEKLFF. As DNA, the CDR3 is TGTGCCTGGAGGGCAGGGGGAAATAATGAAAAACTGTTTTTT.

The chain uses TRBV28 and TRBJ2-7; 9 bases are a match to TRBD1. Per the germline V gene, CDR1 is MDHEN and CDR2 is SYDVKM. This CDR3 region has 15 residues. J gave up 6 bases and V 6 bases, and 12 bases lay outside the gene matches. The CDR3 reads CASSLGDRVLSEQYF. CDR3 sequence (DNA): TGTGCCAGCAGCCTTGGGGACAGGGTACTCTCCGAGCAGTACTTC.

The rearrangement uses TRBV7-2 and TRBJ1-6, with D unresolved. V lost 0 bases to trimming and J lost 0 bases, with 12 bases between them. From germline, CDR1 is SGHTA and CDR2 FQGNSA. The CDR3 covers 18 residues. CDR3 in amino acids: CASSLAGDIRSYNSPLHF. The CDR3 bases are TGTGCCAGCAGCTTAGCGGGTGACATCCGCTCCTATAATTCACCCCTCCACTTT.